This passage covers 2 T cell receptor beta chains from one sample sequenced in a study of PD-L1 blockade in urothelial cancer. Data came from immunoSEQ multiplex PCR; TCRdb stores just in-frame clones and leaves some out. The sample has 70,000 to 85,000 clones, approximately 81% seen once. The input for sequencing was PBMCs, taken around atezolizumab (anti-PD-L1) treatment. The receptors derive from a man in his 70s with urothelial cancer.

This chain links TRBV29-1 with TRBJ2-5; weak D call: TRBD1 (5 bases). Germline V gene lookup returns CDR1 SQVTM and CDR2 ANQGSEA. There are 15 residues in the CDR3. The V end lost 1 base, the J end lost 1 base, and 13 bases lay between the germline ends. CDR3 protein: CSVEARPRGQETQYF. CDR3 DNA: TGCAGCGTTGAAGCTCGCCCTAGGGGCCAAGAGACCCAGTACTTC.

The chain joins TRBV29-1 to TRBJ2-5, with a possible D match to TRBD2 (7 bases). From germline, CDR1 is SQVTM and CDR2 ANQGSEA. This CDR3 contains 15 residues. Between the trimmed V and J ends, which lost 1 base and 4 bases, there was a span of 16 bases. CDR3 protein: CSVEVAGALTETQYF. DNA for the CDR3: TGCAGCGTTGAAGTTGCGGGGGCGCTTACAGAGACCCAGTACTTC.